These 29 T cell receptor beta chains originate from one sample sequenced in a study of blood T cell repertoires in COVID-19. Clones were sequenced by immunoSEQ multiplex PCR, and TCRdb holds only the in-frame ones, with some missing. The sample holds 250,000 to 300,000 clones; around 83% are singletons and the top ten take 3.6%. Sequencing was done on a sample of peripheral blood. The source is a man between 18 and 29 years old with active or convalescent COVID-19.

CDR3 residues: CASSPIIDLSGNTIYF. The CDR3 bases are TGTGCCAGCTCACCAATTATAGACTTATCTGGAAACACCATATATTTT. The chain links TRBV18 to TRBJ1-3; no clear D gene. V dropped 2 bases and J dropped 1 base, with 12 bases sitting between them. Germline loops: CDR1 KGHSH, CDR2 LQKENI. The CDR3 consists of 16 residues.

The CDR3 sequence is CASSLTAGSKERSEQFF. CDR3 DNA: TGTGCCAGCTCCCTTACAGCGGGATCAAAGGAGCGATCTGAGCAGTTCTTC. The chain employs TRBV18 and TRBJ2-1, with 7 bases aligning to TRBD2. The ends lost 6 bases at V and 9 bases at J; junction bases unmatched: 20. CDR1 and CDR2 from the germline V gene are KGHSH and LQKENI. The CDR3 is 17 amino acids.

CDR3 sequence: CASSISGTSGRYEQFF. The CDR3, as DNA: TGTGCCAGTAGTATAAGCGGGACTAGCGGGAGATATGAGCAGTTCTTC. The genes are TRBV19 and TRBJ2-1, with 14 nucleotides matching TRBD2. Trimming at V came to 2 bases and at J to 8 bases, leaving 5 bases not matched to a gene. The CDR3 is 16 residues long. Germline CDR1 LNHDA, CDR2 SQIVND (reference sequence).

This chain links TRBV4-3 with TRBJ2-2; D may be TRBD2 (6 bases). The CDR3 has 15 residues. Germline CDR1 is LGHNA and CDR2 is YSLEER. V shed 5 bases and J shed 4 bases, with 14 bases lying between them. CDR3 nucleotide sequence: TGCGCCAGCAGCTGGGGACTCGATTCCACCGGGGAGCTGTTTTTT. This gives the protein CASSWGLDSTGELFF.

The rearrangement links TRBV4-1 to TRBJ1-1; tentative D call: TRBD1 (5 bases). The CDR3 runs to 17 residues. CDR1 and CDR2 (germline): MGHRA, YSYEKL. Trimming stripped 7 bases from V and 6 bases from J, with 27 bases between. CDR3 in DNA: TGCGCCAGCACTCAAAATTTTGTTGGCGGGACCGGCCCTGAAGCTTTCTTT. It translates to CASTQNFVGGTGPEAFF.

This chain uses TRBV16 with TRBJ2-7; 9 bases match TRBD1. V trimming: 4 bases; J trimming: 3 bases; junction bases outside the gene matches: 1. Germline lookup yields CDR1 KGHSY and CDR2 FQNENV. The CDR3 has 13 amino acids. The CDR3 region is CASSPDRGYEQYF. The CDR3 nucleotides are TGTGCCAGCAGCCCGGACAGGGGCTACGAGCAGTACTTC.

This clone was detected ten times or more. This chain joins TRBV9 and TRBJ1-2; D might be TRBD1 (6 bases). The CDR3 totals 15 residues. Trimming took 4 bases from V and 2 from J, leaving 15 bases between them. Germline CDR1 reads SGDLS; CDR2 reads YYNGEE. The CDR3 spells CASSPGATGNYGYTF. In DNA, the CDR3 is TGTGCCAGCAGCCCCGGGGCCACAGGGAACTATGGCTACACCTTC.

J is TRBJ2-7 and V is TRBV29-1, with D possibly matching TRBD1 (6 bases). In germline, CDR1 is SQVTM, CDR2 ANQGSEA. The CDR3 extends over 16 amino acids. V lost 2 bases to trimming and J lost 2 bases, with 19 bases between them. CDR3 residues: CSVETSGTLITYEQYF. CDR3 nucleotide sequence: TGCAGCGTTGAAACGTCGGGGACACTAATTACCTACGAGCAGTACTTC.

CDR3: CASSTAGGEQYF. The CDR3 DNA sequence: TGTGCCAGCAGCACCGCGGGGGGCGAGCAGTACTTC. The V and J genes are TRBV7-2 and TRBJ2-7; 8 bases map to TRBD2. In germline, CDR1 is SGHTA, CDR2 FQGNSA. The CDR3 runs 12 residues. Germline trimming cut 5 bases from V and 6 bases from J; bases unmatched to any gene: 3.

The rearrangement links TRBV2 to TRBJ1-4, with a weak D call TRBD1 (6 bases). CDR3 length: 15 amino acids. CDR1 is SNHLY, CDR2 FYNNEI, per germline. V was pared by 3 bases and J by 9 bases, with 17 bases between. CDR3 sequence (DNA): TGTGCCAGCAGTGAGGGGCAGGGGTTGCTGAAAAAACTGTTTTTT. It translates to CASSEGQGLLKKLFF.

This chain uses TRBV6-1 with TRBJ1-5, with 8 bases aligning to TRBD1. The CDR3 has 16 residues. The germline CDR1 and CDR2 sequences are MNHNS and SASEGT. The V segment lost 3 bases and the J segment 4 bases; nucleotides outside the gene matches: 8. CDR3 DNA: TGTGCCAGCAGTGAGCCCGGGACAGGAGATAATCAGCCCCAGCATTTT. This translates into CASSEPGTGDNQPQHF.

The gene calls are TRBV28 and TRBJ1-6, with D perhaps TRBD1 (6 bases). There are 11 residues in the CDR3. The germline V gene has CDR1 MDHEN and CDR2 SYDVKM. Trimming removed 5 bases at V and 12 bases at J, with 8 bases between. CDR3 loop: CASSPGQPLHF. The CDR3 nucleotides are TGTGCCAGCAGTCCGGGACAACCCCTCCACTTT.

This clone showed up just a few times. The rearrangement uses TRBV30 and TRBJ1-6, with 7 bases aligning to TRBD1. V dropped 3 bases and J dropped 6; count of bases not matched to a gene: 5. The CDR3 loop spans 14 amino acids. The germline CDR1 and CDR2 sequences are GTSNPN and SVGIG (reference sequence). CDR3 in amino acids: CAWSQGQTNSPLHF. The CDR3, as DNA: TGTGCCTGGAGCCAGGGACAGACTAATTCACCCCTCCACTTT.

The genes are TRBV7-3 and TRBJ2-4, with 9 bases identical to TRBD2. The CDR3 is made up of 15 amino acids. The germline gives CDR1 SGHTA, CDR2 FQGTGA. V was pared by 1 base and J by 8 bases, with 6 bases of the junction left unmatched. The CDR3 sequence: CASSLSGRAGDIQYF. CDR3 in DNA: TGTGCCAGCAGCTTAAGCGGGAGGGCCGGTGACATTCAGTACTTC. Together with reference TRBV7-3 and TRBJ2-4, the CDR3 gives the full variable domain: GAGVSQTPSNKVTEKGKYVELRCDPISGHTALYWYRQSLGQGPEFLIYFQGTGAADDSGLPNDRFFAVRPEGSVSTLKIQRTERGDSAVYLCASSLSGRAGDIQYFGAGTRLSVL.

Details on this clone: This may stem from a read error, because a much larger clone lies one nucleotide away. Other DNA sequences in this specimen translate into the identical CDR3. CDR3 coding DNA: TGTGCCAGCAGCCAGGACAGCTACGAGCAGTACTTC. As protein: CASSQDSYEQYF. The J gene is TRBJ2-7, the V gene TRBV11-2, with D possibly TRBD1 on 6 matching bases. The germline gives CDR1 SGHAT, CDR2 FQNNGV. Trimming removed 5 bases at V and 3 bases at J, with 8 bases between. This CDR3 has 12 amino acids. The full variable domain, completed using reference TRBV11-2 and TRBJ2-7, is EAGVAQSPRYKIIEKRQSVAFWCNPISGHATLYWYQQILGQGPKLLIQFQNNGVVDDSQLPKDRFSAERLKGVDSTLKIQPAKLEDSAVYLCASSQDSYEQYFGPGTRLTVT.

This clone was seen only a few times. The CDR3 region has the DNA TGTGCCAGCAGCTTCAATAGCCTTGAGACCCAGTACTTC. Translation gives CASSFNSLETQYF. The genes are TRBV5-4 and TRBJ2-5; D uncertain. The CDR3 covers 13 residues. V lost 2 bases and J 5 bases, leaving 10 bases between the germline ends. Germline V gene sequence: CDR1 SGHNT, CDR2 YYREEE (reference sequence).

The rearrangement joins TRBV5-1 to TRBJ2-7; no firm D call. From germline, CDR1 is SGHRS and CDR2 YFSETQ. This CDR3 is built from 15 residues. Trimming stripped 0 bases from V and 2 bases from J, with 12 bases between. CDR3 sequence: CASSLAEVLPYEQYF. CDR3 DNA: TGCGCCAGCAGCTTGGCCGAGGTCCTTCCCTACGAGCAGTACTTC.

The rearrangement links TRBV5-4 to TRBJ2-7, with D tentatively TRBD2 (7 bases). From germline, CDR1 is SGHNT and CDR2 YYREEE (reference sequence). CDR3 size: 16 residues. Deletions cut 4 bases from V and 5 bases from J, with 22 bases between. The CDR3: CASSQTRGGAPHEQYF. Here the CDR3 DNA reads TGTGCCAGCAGCCAGACTAGGGGGGGGGCTCCCCACGAGCAGTACTTC.

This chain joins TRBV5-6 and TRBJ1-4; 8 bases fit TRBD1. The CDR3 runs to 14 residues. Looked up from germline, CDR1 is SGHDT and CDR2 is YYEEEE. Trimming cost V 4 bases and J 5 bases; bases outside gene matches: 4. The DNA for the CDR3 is TGTGCCAGCAGCCCCTGGGACAGGAATGAAAAACTGTTTTTT. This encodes CASSPWDRNEKLFF. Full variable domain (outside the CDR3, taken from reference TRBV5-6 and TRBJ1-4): DAGVTQSPTHLIKTRGQQVTLRCSPKSGHDTVSWYQQALGQGPQFIFQYYEEEERQRGNFPDRFSGHQFPNYSSELNVNALLLGDSALYLCASSPWDRNEKLFFGSGTQLSVL.

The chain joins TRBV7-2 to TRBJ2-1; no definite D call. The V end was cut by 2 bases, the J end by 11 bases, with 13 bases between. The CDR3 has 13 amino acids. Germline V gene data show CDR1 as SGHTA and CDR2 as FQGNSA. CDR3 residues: CASSLSWSQQQFF. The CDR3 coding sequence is TGTGCCAGCAGCTTATCCTGGAGTCAGCAGCAGTTCTTC.

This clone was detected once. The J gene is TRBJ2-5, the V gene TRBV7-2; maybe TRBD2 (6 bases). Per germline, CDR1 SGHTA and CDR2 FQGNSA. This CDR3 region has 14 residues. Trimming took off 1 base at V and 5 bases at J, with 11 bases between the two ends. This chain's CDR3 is CASSLDGRYETQYF. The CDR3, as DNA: TGTGCCAGCAGCTTAGACGGGAGATATGAGACCCAGTACTTC.

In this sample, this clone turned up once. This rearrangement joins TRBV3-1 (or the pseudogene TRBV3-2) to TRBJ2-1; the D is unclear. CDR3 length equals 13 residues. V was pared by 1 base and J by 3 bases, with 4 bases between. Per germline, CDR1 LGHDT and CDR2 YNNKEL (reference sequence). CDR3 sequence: CASSQGSYNEQFF. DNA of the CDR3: TGTGCCAGCAGCCAAGGCAGCTACAATGAGCAGTTCTTC.

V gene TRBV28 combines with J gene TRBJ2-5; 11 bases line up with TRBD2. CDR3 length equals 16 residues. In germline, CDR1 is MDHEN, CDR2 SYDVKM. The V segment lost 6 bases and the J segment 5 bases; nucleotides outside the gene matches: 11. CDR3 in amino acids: CASRSTLAGGSETQYF. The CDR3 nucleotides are TGTGCCAGCAGGTCGACCTTAGCGGGGGGGTCGGAGACCCAGTACTTC. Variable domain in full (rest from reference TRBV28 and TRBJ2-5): DVKVTQSSRYLVKRTGEKVFLECVQDMDHENMFWYRQDPGLGLRLIYFSYDVKMKEKGDIPEGYSVSREKKERFSLILESASTNQTSMYLCASRSTLAGGSETQYFGPGTRLLVL.

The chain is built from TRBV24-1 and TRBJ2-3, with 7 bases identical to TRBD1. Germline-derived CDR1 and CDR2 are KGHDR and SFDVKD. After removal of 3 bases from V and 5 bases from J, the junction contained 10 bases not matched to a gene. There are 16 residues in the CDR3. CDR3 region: CATSDRDRDLGDTQYF. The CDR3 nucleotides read TGTGCCACCAGTGATCGAGACAGGGATCTTGGAGATACGCAGTATTTT.

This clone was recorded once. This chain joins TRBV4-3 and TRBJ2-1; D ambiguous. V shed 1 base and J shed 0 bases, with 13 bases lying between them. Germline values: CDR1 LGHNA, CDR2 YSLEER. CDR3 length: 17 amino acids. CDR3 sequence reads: CASSQAASASSYNEQFF. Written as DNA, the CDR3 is TGCGCCAGCAGCCAAGCGGCTAGTGCTAGCTCCTACAATGAGCAGTTCTTC.

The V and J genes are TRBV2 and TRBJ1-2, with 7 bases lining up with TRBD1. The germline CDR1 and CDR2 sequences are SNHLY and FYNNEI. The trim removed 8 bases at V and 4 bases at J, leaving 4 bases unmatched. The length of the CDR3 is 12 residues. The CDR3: CASRGTVYGYTF. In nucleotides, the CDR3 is TGTGCCAGCCGAGGGACAGTCTATGGCTACACCTTC.

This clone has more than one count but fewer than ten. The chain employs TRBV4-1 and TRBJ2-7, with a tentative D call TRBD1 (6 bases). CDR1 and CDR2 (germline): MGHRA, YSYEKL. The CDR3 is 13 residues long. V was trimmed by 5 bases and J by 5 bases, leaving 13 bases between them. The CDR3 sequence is CASSVHQGNEQYF. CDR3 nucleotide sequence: TGCGCCAGCAGCGTACATCAGGGGAACGAGCAGTACTTC.

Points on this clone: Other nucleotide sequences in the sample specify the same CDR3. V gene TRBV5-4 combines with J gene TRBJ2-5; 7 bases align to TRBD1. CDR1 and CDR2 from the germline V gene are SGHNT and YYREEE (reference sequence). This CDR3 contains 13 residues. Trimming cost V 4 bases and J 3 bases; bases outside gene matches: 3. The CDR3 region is CASSLGQEETQYF. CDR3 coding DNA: TGTGCCAGCAGCCTTGGACAGGAAGAGACCCAGTACTTC. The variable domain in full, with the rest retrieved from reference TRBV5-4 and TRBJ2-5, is ETGVTQSPTHLIKTRGQQVTLRCSSQSGHNTVSWYQQALGQGPQFIFQYYREEENGRGNFPPRFSGLQFPNYSSELNVNALELDDSALYLCASSLGQEETQYFGPGTRLLVL.

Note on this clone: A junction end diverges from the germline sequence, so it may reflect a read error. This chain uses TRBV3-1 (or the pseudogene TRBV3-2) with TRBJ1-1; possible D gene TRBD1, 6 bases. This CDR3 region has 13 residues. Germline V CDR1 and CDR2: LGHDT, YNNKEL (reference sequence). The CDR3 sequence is CASTQGRGAEAFF. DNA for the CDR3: TGTGCCAGCACCCAAGGCAGGGGCGCTGAAGCTTTCTTT.